This T cell receptor beta chain was found in a study of T cell responses to AZD1222 COVID-19 vaccine. As for the study in general: Second-dose groups at about 4 or about 12 weeks were pooled. Study conclusions and caveats: Within unmutated variant regions lay the reported targets of nearly half of spike-specific TCRs. Distributed over spike, vaccine-associated CD4 TCRs predominated at 160-218 and 743-854.

There are 15 residues in the CDR3. The V gene lost 5 bases and the J gene lost 8 bases, with 18 bases spanning the gap. The germline V gene encodes CDR1 SGHTA and CDR2 FQGNSA. Assay: immunoSEQ multiplex PCR; the TCRdb copy retains only in-frame clones and omits some. This sample has 85,000 to 130,000 clones, with 87% found just once. Turning to this clone: The antigen is undetermined.

This chain joins TRBV7-2 and TRBJ1-4, with a possible D match to TRBD1 (5 bases). This receptor was taken from an adult in good health. This specimen consisted of peripheral blood, obtained on day 0 of AZD1222 vaccination. CDR3 sequence reads: CASSVSQEYWEKLFF. The CDR3 nucleotides read TGTGCCAGCAGCGTCTCACAGGAGTATTGGGAAAAACTGTTTTTT.